The present T cell receptor beta chain was sequenced within a study of T cell repertoires in cytomegalovirus infection. TCRdb reprocessed the reads with MiXCR, giving one entry per CDR3 protein. This sample yields approximately 290,000 distinct CDR3 sequences, of which more than 20% are seen a single time; 11% to 15% belongs to the top ten. There are a few counts of this clonotype. This clonotype originated in a human donor in good health (CMV status not recorded). Some clones in this sample may be carry-over from other donors' samples. Sequencing was done on a sample of PBMCs.

In DNA form, the CDR3 reads TGCAGTGCTAGAGATACAATCTCTGGAAACACCATATATTTT. It specifies CSARDTISGNTIYF. The chain combines TRBV20-1 with TRBJ1-3; D is unclear. The CDR3 extends over 14 amino acids. Germline V gene lookup returns CDR1 DFQATT and CDR2 SNEGSKA (reference sequence). V shed 0 bases and J shed 0 bases, with 6 bases lying between them.